The present entry profiles one TCR beta chain with its context. This record belongs to a study of blood T cell repertoires in COVID-19. Study background: Researchers got acute and convalescent COVID-19 samples from the United States, Italy and Spain.

Sequencing was performed with immunoSEQ multiplex PCR; in TCRdb, only in-frame clones are kept and a portion is missing. There are about 340,000 clones in the sample; around four fifths occur only once, and 2.5% to 3.5% lies in the top ten. Deletions cut 2 bases from V and 9 bases from J, with 17 bases between. This CDR3 is 16 amino acids long. The germline V gene encodes CDR1 LNHNV and CDR2 YYDKDF (reference sequence). The sample consisted of peripheral blood. The sequence was collected from a man aged 25-40 years with active or convalescent COVID-19. The rearrangement joins TRBV15 to TRBJ1-6; D not certain. Written as DNA, the CDR3 is TGTGCCACCAGCAGAAACCGGGGAGGAGCTGGTTCACCCCTCCACTTT. Its protein is CATSRNRGGAGSPLHF.